A selection of T cell receptor beta chains follows, all from one sample in a study of blood T cell repertoires in COVID-19. Clones were sequenced by immunoSEQ multiplex PCR, and TCRdb holds only the in-frame ones, with some missing. Among fewer than 200,000 clones, 87% were seen once, and the ten largest hold around 0.88%. Sequencing was performed on peripheral blood. These receptor sequences come from a woman aged 18 to 35 who had recovered from COVID-19. Each CDR3 is given with its conserved first and last residue.

v_call	j_call	cdr3_aa
TRBV6-5	TRBJ1-1	CASSSGPLTEAFF
TRBV14	TRBJ2-5	CASSPMGARETQYF
TRBV5-4	TRBJ2-4	CASSLDPRGKNIQYF
TRBV19	TRBJ1-5	CASNLDSGINQPQHF
TRBV7-2	TRBJ2-1	CASSFGSQGNEQFF
TRBV3-1/TRBV3-2	TRBJ2-3	CASSQAAGRTDTQYF
TRBV12-5	TRBJ2-3	CASGPGTGSTDTQYF
TRBV5-8	TRBJ2-5	CASSSRGGLAAGGKETQYF
TRBV6-2/TRBV6-3	TRBJ2-1	CASSYSRASGSGEQFF
TRBV19	TRBJ1-1	CASSTVDTEAFF
TRBV12-3/TRBV12-4	TRBJ2-5	CASSRTGETQYF
TRBV25-1	TRBJ1-4	CASSEEQGRNEKLFF
TRBV6-5	TRBJ2-7	CASSYGTGEYEQYF
TRBV19	TRBJ1-1	CASRLTGEAFF
TRBV5-6	TRBJ2-3	CASIGFGDFSTDTQYF
TRBV19	TRBJ2-1	CAIPGQGYNEQFF
TRBV6-2/TRBV6-3	TRBJ2-2	CASSYVPGGVNTGELFF
TRBV6-5	TRBJ1-2	CASSYSWGHGYTF
TRBV4-3	TRBJ2-6	CASSQEGEASGANVLTF
TRBV6-5	TRBJ1-4	CASRSGTINEKLFF
TRBV7-8	TRBJ1-6	CASSDRRGSYNSPLHF
TRBV9	TRBJ2-3	CASSAGTSGSTDTQYF
TRBV11-2	TRBJ2-3	CASRQTGASTDTQYF
TRBV6-6	TRBJ1-2	CASRQGQGRKNYGYTF
TRBV7-9	TRBJ2-3	CASSSGLVETDTQYF
TRBV6-2/TRBV6-3	TRBJ1-1	CASSYDPRVQAFF
TRBV19	TRBJ2-1	CASSLADYNEQFF
TRBV19	TRBJ2-1	CASTQDRGNEQFF
TRBV5-1	TRBJ2-3	CASSVERGGTDTQYF
TRBV9	TRBJ1-5	CASSEGPDGGQGGQPQHF
TRBV19	TRBJ1-2	CASSITARGLSFNYGYTF
TRBV18	TRBJ2-1	CASSLQNEQFF
TRBV2	TRBJ2-1	CASRLAGVYNEQFF
TRBV5-1	TRBJ1-6	CASSLALTRDSPLHF
TRBV4-1	TRBJ1-6	CASSQDGAGPAAYNSPLHF
TRBV24-1	TRBJ2-2	CATSAIGRGFPGELFF
TRBV25-1	TRBJ2-5	CASSPKETQYF
TRBV5-1	TRBJ2-7	CASSSLRGEQYF
TRBV24-1	TRBJ2-5	CATSDTRDSFQETQYF
TRBV30	TRBJ2-1	CAWSVGTSMMIDEQFF
TRBV24-1	TRBJ2-3	CATSEPGTGVNTQYF
TRBV5-1	TRBJ1-4	CASSLETVSEKLFF
TRBV7-2	TRBJ2-1	CASSLVGVSGGAQNEQFF
TRBV6-2/TRBV6-3	TRBJ2-1	CASSYSWQGLNEQFF
TRBV9	TRBJ2-3	CASTPGGQGTDTQYF
TRBV5-1	TRBJ1-2	CASSFGQGLTAGYTF
TRBV4-2	TRBJ2-6	CASSQDTGSGANVLTF
TRBV24-1	TRBJ1-2	CATSDSRIGEIGYTF
TRBV10-3	TRBJ1-2	CAISETGRDYGYTF